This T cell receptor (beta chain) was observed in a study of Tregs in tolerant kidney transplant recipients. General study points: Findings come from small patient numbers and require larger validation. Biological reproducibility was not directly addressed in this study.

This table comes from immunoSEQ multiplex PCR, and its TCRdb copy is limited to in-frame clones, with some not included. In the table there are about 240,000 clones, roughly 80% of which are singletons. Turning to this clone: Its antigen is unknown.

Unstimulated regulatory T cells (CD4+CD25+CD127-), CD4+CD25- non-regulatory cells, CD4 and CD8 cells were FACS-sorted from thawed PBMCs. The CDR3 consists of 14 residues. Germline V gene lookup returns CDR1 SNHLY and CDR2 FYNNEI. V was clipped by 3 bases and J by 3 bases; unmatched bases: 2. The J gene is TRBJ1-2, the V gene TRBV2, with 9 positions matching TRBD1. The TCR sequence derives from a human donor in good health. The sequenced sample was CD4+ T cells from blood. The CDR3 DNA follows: TGTGCCAGCAGTGAGGACAGGGGTTACTATGGCTACACCTTC. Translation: CASSEDRGYYGYTF.